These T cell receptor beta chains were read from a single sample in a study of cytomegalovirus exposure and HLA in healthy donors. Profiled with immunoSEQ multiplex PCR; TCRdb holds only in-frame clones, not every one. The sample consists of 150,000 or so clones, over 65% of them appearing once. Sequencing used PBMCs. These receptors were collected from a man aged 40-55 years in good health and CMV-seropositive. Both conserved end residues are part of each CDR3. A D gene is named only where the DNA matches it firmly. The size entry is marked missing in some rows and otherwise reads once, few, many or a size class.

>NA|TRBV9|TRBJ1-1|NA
CASSVGSGGNTEAFF
TGTGCCAGCAGCGTAGGTTCCGGGGGTAACACTGAAGCTTTCTTT
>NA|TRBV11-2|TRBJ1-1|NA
CASSLREINTEAFF
TGTGCCAGCAGCTTAAGAGAAATAAACACTGAAGCTTTCTTT
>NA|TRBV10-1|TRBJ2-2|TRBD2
CASSDSQAGGTNTGELFF
TGCGCCAGCAGCGACTCTCAAGCGGGAGGTACGAACACCGGGGAGCTGTTTTTT
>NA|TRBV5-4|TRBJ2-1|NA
CASSFVSSVGGGVANEQFF
TGTGCCAGCAGTTTTGTTAGTTCGGTAGGGGGAGGGGTTGCGAATGAGCAGTTCTTC
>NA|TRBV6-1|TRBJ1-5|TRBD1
CASSEAPQGSNQPQHF
TGTGCCAGCAGTGAAGCGCCACAGGGGAGCAATCAGCCCCAGCATTTT
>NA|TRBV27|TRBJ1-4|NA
CASSLRVGIGPNEKLFF
TGTGCCAGCAGTCTCCGGGTAGGAATAGGTCCCAATGAAAAACTGTTTTTT
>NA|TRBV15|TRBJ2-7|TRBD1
CATSREGPGTEIYEQYF
TGTGCCACCAGCAGAGAGGGGCCCGGGACAGAGATCTACGAGCAGTACTTC
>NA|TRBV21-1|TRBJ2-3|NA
CASSKGIRKYRTSGPGDTQYF
TGTGCCAGCAGCAAAGGTATACGGAAATACCGGACTAGCGGACCGGGAGATACGCAGTATTTT
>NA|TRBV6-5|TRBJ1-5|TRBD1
CASSAQGVQPQHF
TGTGCCAGCAGCGCCCAGGGGGTCCAGCCCCAGCATTTT
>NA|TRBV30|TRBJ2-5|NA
CALDQGRGETQYF
TGTGCCTTGGATCAGGGCCGGGGGGAGACCCAGTACTTC
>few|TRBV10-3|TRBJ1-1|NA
CAIKRDLNTEAFF
TGTGCCATCAAACGAGACTTGAACACTGAAGCTTTCTTT
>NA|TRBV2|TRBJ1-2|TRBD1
CASSGDRVKGYTF
TGTGCCAGCTCGGGGGACAGGGTAAAAGGCTACACCTTC
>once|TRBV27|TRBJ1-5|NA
CASSLSRMQPQHF
TGTGCCAGCAGTTTATCCAGGATGCAGCCCCAGCATTTT
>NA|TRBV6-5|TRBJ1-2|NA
CASSYSIGSGDYGYTF
TGTGCCAGCAGTTACTCGATAGGGTCGGGGGACTATGGCTACACCTTC
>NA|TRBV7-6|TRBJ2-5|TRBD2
CASSFLGTSGMETQYF
TGTGCCAGCAGCTTCCTAGGGACTAGCGGGATGGAGACCCAGTACTTC
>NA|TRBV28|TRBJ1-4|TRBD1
CASSSQSGQLLEREKLFF
TGTGCCAGCAGTTCCCAGTCGGGACAGCTCTTAGAGAGGGAAAAACTGTTTTTT
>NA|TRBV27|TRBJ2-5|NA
CASSRQAWETQYF
TGTGCCAGCAGTCGACAGGCCTGGGAGACCCAGTACTTC
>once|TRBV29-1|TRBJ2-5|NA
CSVDRVTQETQYF
TGCAGCGTTGATCGGGTTACCCAAGAGACCCAGTACTTC
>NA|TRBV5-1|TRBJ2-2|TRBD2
CASSLSSGRVDSGELFF
TGCGCCAGCAGCTTGTCTAGCGGGAGGGTCGACTCCGGGGAGCTGTTTTTT
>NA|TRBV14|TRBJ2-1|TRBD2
CASSQDLAASYNEQFF
TGTGCCAGCAGCCAAGATCTAGCGGCCTCCTACAATGAGCAGTTCTTC
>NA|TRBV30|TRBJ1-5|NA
CAWSVGGRPQHF
TGTGCCTGGAGTGTGGGGGGGCGGCCCCAGCATTTT
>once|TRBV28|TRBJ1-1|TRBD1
CASSLGQGGWGEAFF
TGTGCCAGCAGTTTAGGACAGGGAGGTTGGGGTGAAGCTTTCTTT
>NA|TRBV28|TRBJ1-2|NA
CASSLPQVIYGYTF
TGTGCCAGCAGTTTACCACAGGTGATCTATGGCTACACCTTC
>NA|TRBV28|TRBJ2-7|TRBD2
CASRGEYEQYF
TGTGCCAGCCGGGGGGAGTACGAGCAGTACTTC